The 28 T cell receptor beta chains in this list originate from one sample, sequenced in a study of PD-L1 blockade in urothelial cancer. Profiled with immunoSEQ multiplex PCR; TCRdb holds only in-frame clones, not every one. The sample gives 50,000 or so clones, approximately 77% of which show up once; 3% to 4.5% is in the top ten. The sample was PBMCs, taken around atezolizumab (anti-PD-L1) treatment. The source of these receptors is a man between 65 and 80 years old with urothelial cancer.

The rearrangement uses TRBV4-3 and TRBJ1-2, with D possibly being TRBD1 (6 bases). The ends were cut back, 0 bases at V and 6 bases at J, with 14 bases in the middle. Germline-derived CDR1 and CDR2 are LGHNA and YSLEER. This CDR3 has 15 amino acids. CDR3 amino acids: CASSQDARGRHGYTF. For the CDR3, the DNA is TGCGCCAGCAGCCAAGATGCCAGGGGAAGGCATGGCTACACCTTC.

CDR3 sequence (DNA): TGTGCCAGCAGCCAAGAATCGATCGGGGGTGAGCAGTTCTTC. It specifies CASSQESIGGEQFF. The chain is built from TRBV4-2 and TRBJ2-1; weak D call: TRBD2 (6 bases). The V end lost 0 bases, the J end lost 9 bases, and 12 bases lay between the germline ends. Germline V gives CDR1 LGHNA, CDR2 YNFKEQ. The CDR3 extends over 14 amino acids.

J is TRBJ1-2 and V is TRBV7-8; D possibly corresponds to TRBD1 (5 bases). With 6 bases removed from V and 1 base from J, the gap between germline ends came to 18 bases. This CDR3 is built from 16 residues. Germline V gene lookup returns CDR1 SGHVS and CDR2 FQNEAQ. The CDR3 is CASSSAGRGVNYGYTF. In DNA form, the CDR3 reads TGTGCCAGCAGTTCGGCCGGACGGGGGGTTAACTATGGCTACACCTTC. The full variable domain, completed using reference TRBV7-8 and TRBJ1-2, is GAGVSQSPRYKVAKRGQDVALRCDPISGHVSLFWYQQALGQGPEFLTYFQNEAQLDKSGLPSDRFFAERPEGSVSTLKIQRTQQEDSAVYLCASSSAGRGVNYGYTFGSGTRLTVV.

A single count supports this clone. The CDR3 DNA reads as TGTGCCAGCAGCTTAATCGCAGGGTTCGTTACAGATACGCAGTATTTT. This codes for CASSLIAGFVTDTQYF. This chain connects TRBV11-1 to TRBJ2-3; the D gene is possibly TRBD1 (5 bases). This CDR3 is 16 amino acids long. Germline V gives CDR1 SGHAT, CDR2 FQDESV (reference sequence). V dropped 2 bases and J dropped 3 bases, with 15 bases sitting between them.

The chain carries TRBV4-2 and TRBJ2-1; 12 positions agree with TRBD2. V lost 0 bases, J lost 3 bases, and 6 bases stayed unmatched. The CDR3 runs 18 residues. The germline V gene has CDR1 LGHNA and CDR2 YNFKEQ. This CDR3 is CASSQDPPGLAGYNEQFF. CDR3 sequence (DNA): TGTGCCAGCAGCCAAGATCCGCCGGGACTAGCGGGCTACAATGAGCAGTTCTTC.

The chain's CDR3 is CASSSPGGRAYNEQFF. Written as DNA, the CDR3 is TGTGCCAGCAGTTCCCCCGGCGGGAGGGCTTACAATGAGCAGTTCTTC. The chain carries TRBV11-1 and TRBJ2-1; 9 bases agree with TRBD2. CDR1 and CDR2 from the germline V gene are SGHAT and FQDESV (reference sequence). The CDR3 totals 16 residues. Losses at the gene ends were 6 bases for V and 4 bases for J; bases not matched to a gene: 10.

The rearrangement links TRBV11-2 to TRBJ2-1, with TRBD1 identical over 9 bases. The CDR3 consists of 16 residues. Germline CDR1 and CDR2: SGHAT and FQNNGV. V shed 3 bases, J shed 8 bases, and the junction held 11 bases outside the gene matches. The CDR3 sequence: CASSLAVGDRVYEQFF. CDR3 nucleotides: TGTGCCAGCAGCTTGGCGGTCGGGGACAGGGTCTATGAGCAGTTCTTC.

The chain carries TRBV28 and TRBJ2-3, with a tentative D call TRBD2 (6 bases). This CDR3 comprises 19 residues. CDR1 and CDR2 from the germline V gene are MDHEN and SYDVKM. Trimming pared 6 bases from V and 4 bases from J, leaving 29 bases between. Here the CDR3 reads CASSQWGSGYDRTPDTQYF. The CDR3 coding sequence is TGTGCCAGCAGCCAATGGGGTAGCGGATACGACCGGACCCCAGATACGCAGTATTTT. Full variable domain (remainder filled in from reference TRBV28 and TRBJ2-3): DVKVTQSSRYLVKRTGEKVFLECVQDMDHENMFWYRQDPGLGLRLIYFSYDVKMKEKGDIPEGYSVSREKKERFSLILESASTNQTSMYLCASSQWGSGYDRTPDTQYFGPGTRLTVL.

This clone occurred a few times. The chain combines TRBV6-1 with TRBJ1-6; D is perhaps TRBD1 (5 bases). The CDR3 extends over 15 amino acids. V lost 8 bases to trimming and J lost 2 bases, with 13 bases between them. Germline V lookup: CDR1 MNHNS, CDR2 SASEGT. In DNA form, the CDR3 reads TGTGCCAGCGCGTACTCAGGGCCCTATAATTCACCCCTCCACTTT. It is translated as CASAYSGPYNSPLHF.

The CDR3 reads CASSLYDGGGSYNEQFF. As DNA, the CDR3 is TGTGCCAGCAGCTTGTATGATGGGGGCGGCTCCTACAATGAGCAGTTCTTC. The chain employs TRBV5-8 and TRBJ2-1, with D possibly TRBD1 on 6 matching bases. The V gene's germline CDR1 is SGHTS and CDR2 YDEGEE. CDR3 length: 17 residues. The V and J ends lost 1 base and 0 bases respectively, with 14 bases between them.

The gene calls are TRBV18 and TRBJ2-4; D gene ambiguous. CDR1 and CDR2 (germline): KGHSH, LQKENI. Trimming took off 1 base at V and 10 bases at J, with 11 bases between the two ends. The CDR3 has 13 amino acids. CDR3 region: CASSPQPQSIQYF. Written as DNA, the CDR3 is TGTGCCAGCTCACCACAGCCCCAATCAATTCAGTACTTC.

This clone came up a few times. This sequence joins TRBV5-6 and TRBJ1-1, with D possibly TRBD1 on 6 matching bases. V shed 0 bases and J shed 8 bases, with 11 bases lying between them. The germline gives CDR1 SGHDT, CDR2 YYEEEE. The CDR3 runs 13 residues. CDR3: CASSLAPTGEAFF. CDR3 bases: TGTGCCAGCAGCTTGGCTCCCACAGGGGAAGCTTTCTTT. Combining the CDR3 with reference TRBV5-6 and TRBJ1-1 gives the whole variable domain DAGVTQSPTHLIKTRGQQVTLRCSPKSGHDTVSWYQQALGQGPQFIFQYYEEEERQRGNFPDRFSGHQFPNYSSELNVNALLLGDSALYLCASSLAPTGEAFFGQGTRLTVV.

V gene TRBV4-2 combines with J gene TRBJ2-5; 8 bases align to TRBD2. Trimming cost V 1 base and J 4 bases; bases outside gene matches: 5. CDR1 and CDR2 from the germline V gene are LGHNA and YNFKEQ. The CDR3 contains 15 residues. The CDR3, as DNA: TGTGCCAGCAGCCAAGGGCCAGCGGGAGTAGAGACCCAGTACTTC. The encoded protein is CASSQGPAGVETQYF.

V gene TRBV5-1 combines with J gene TRBJ1-4, with a weak D call TRBD1 (6 bases). The CDR3 runs to 13 residues. V lost 0 bases to trimming and J lost 14 bases, with 14 bases between them. Germline loops: CDR1 SGHRS, CDR2 YFSETQ. Written as DNA, the CDR3 is TGCGCCAGCAGCTTGGCCTCAGGGGATTCCCTGTTTTTT. Translated: CASSLASGDSLFF. The full variable domain, in which reference TRBV5-1 and TRBJ1-4 provide the parts outside the CDR3, is KAGVTQTPRYLIKTRGQQVTLSCSPISGHRSVSWYQQTPGQGLQFLFEYFSETQRNKGNFPGRFSGRQFSNSRSEMNVSTLELGDSALYLCASSLASGDSLFFGSGTQLSVL.

V usage is TRBV7-2 and J usage is TRBJ2-5; 8 positions agree with TRBD2. Germline V CDR1 and CDR2: SGHTA, FQGNSA. The V segment lost 3 bases and the J segment 4 bases; nucleotides outside the gene matches: 4. The length of the CDR3 is 14 residues. CDR3 in amino acids: CASSFREGGETQYF. CDR3 DNA sequence: TGTGCCAGCAGCTTTCGGGAGGGCGGAGAGACCCAGTACTTC.

The gene calls are TRBV7-8 and TRBJ1-5; no firm D call. This CDR3 has 14 amino acids. The V and J ends lost 3 bases and 6 bases respectively, with 12 bases between them. Germline values: CDR1 SGHVS, CDR2 FQNEAQ. The CDR3 sequence is CASSLDHRGQPQHF. The CDR3 coding sequence is TGTGCCAGCAGCTTGGATCACCGGGGTCAGCCCCAGCATTTT.

The V call is TRBV28, the J call TRBJ1-1; D remains unclear. Germline CDR1 is MDHEN and CDR2 is SYDVKM. The length of the CDR3 is 14 residues. The germline V and J ends were trimmed by 7 bases and 1 base, with 13 bases remaining between them. CDR3 loop: CASTPSSGNTEAFF. The DNA for the CDR3 is TGTGCCAGCACCCCTTCCTCGGGGAACACTGAAGCTTTCTTT.

V usage is TRBV28 and J usage is TRBJ2-2; TRBD2 matches at 7 bases. The CDR3 consists of 15 residues. Germline assignment: CDR1 MDHEN and CDR2 SYDVKM. Trimming removed 3 bases from V and 8 bases from J; junction bases left unmatched: 9. As DNA, the CDR3 is TGTGCCAGCAGTTTGCTAGCGGATATAAGGGGGGAGCTGTTTTTT. Its protein product is CASSLLADIRGELFF.

The chain couples TRBV11-2 to TRBJ2-7; TRBD1 might be the D (6 bases). V was clipped by 3 bases and J by 3 bases, with 9 bases between them. CDR1 and CDR2 (germline): SGHAT, FQNNGV. CDR3 length: 13 amino acids. CDR3 region: CASSLKTGYEQYF. As DNA, the CDR3 is TGTGCCAGCAGCTTGAAGACAGGCTACGAGCAGTACTTC.

The V gene is TRBV4-3, the J gene TRBJ1-1; D not certain. Germline CDR1 LGHNA, CDR2 YSLEER. This CDR3 has 15 amino acids. Trimming removed 0 bases at V and 0 bases at J, with 8 bases between. The CDR3 spells CASSQDPLLNTEAFF. The CDR3 nucleotides read TGCGCCAGCAGCCAAGACCCCTTGTTGAACACTGAAGCTTTCTTT.

This sequence joins TRBV7-2 and TRBJ2-5; D may be TRBD1 (5 bases). The CDR3 has 15 residues. Trimming left V 2 bases short and J 2 bases short, with 12 bases between. Germline V gene data show CDR1 as SGHTA and CDR2 as FQGNSA. Here the CDR3 DNA reads TGTGCCAGCAGCTTACGCCCCGACAGTCAAGAGACCCAGTACTTC. Amino acid sequence: CASSLRPDSQETQYF.

The chain joins TRBV7-3 to TRBJ2-3; 10 nucleotides match TRBD2. Germline V gene data show CDR1 as SGHTA and CDR2 as FQGTGA. The CDR3 loop spans 16 amino acids. J gave up 1 base and V 4 bases, and 5 bases lay outside the gene matches. The DNA of the CDR3 is TGTGCCAGCAGCTCAAATCTAGCGGGGGGCACAGATACGCAGTATTTT. Protein sequence: CASSSNLAGGTDTQYF.

The CDR3 sequence is CASSQGLAGTEAFF. CDR3 bases: TGCGCCAGCAGCCAAGGGTTGGCGGGCACTGAAGCTTTCTTT. This chain connects TRBV4-1 to TRBJ1-1; no reliable D call. The V end was cut by 1 base, the J end by 4 bases, with 10 bases between. The CDR3 runs to 14 residues. CDR1 is MGHRA and CDR2 is YSYEKL in the germline V gene.

This chain uses TRBV25-1 with TRBJ2-5; TRBD2 matches at 7 bases. With 1 base clipped from V and 5 bases from J, the junction kept 13 bases outside the gene matches. The CDR3 is 17 amino acids. CDR1 is MGHDK and CDR2 is SYGVNS in the germline V gene. For the CDR3, the DNA is TGTGCCAGCAGTGAATCGGGGGGAATCAGATTCACGGAGACCCAGTACTTC. It yields the protein CASSESGGIRFTETQYF.

This clone appeared a single time. V and J are TRBV28 and TRBJ2-2, with 7 bases that match TRBD2. The V gene's germline CDR1 is MDHEN and CDR2 SYDVKM. The CDR3 extends over 16 amino acids. J lost 7 bases, V lost 4 bases, and 12 bases had no gene match. The CDR3 coding sequence is TGTGCCAGCAGTTACTCTAGCGGAGTCAAGAGCGGGGAGCTGTTTTTT. Protein sequence: CASSYSSGVKSGELFF.

This clone was observed a few times. This chain links TRBV10-1 with TRBJ2-1, with 7 bases aligning to TRBD1. CDR3 size: 12 residues. Germline V gene lookup returns CDR1 WNHNN and CDR2 SYGVQD (reference sequence). V lost 8 bases and J lost 6; bases outside the gene matches: 4. In DNA, the CDR3 is TGCGCCAGCCGGGGACAGCCCAATGAGCAGTTCTTC. Protein sequence: CASRGQPNEQFF.

The V and J genes are TRBV12-5 and TRBJ2-1; possibly TRBD2 for D (7 bases). The CDR3 is 13 residues long. Trimming took 6 bases from V and 7 from J, leaving 13 bases between them. Germline V CDR1 and CDR2: LGHNT, FRNRAP. The CDR3 spells CASGGGGANEQFF. The CDR3 DNA follows: TGTGCTAGTGGGGGAGGGGGGGCGAATGAGCAGTTCTTC.

The sample holds one count of this clone. This chain uses TRBV5-1 with TRBJ2-3, with D possibly matching TRBD2 (6 bases). Germline V gene sequence: CDR1 SGHRS, CDR2 YFSETQ. This CDR3 is built from 13 residues. The germline V and J ends were trimmed by 4 bases and 6 bases, with 12 bases remaining between them. DNA for the CDR3: TGCGCCAGCAGCGGGGGGACGAGGGATACGCAGTATTTT. As protein: CASSGGTRDTQYF.